The sequence of this T cell receptor (beta chain) was determined in a study of OX40 agonist ivuxolimab in advanced cancers. For the study at large: Earlier anti-PD-1, anti-PD-L1 or anti-CTLA-4 therapy was permitted; less than 50% had received some. Broader study findings: Partial responders receiving 0.1-3.0 mg/kg showed among the lowest clonal expansion. Clonal expansion by week 6 occurred in CD4+ and CD8+ blood T cells (at 0.1 to 3.0 mg/kg). CD8+ T cells (on average) carried more expanded clones than CD4+ T cells.

The CDR3 runs 16 residues. J gave up 6 bases and V 6 bases, and 14 bases lay outside the gene matches. Germline V CDR1 and CDR2: MDHEN, SYDVKM. The method was immunoSEQ multiplex PCR; TCRdb's version includes in-frame clones alone and lacks a portion of them. The table shows about 68,000 clones, with around 90% occurring only once. As to this clone: Its antigen remains unidentified.

The TCR sequence derives from an adult with an advanced solid tumor such as melanoma, head and neck, liver or kidney cancer. The chain links TRBV28 to TRBJ2-1, with 7 positions matching TRBD2. Sequencing used CD4+ or CD8+ T cells sorted from blood, obtained in a trial of the OX40 agonist ivuxolimab. CDR3: CASSELGGTGSNEQFF. The CDR3 DNA reads as TGTGCCAGCAGCGAGTTGGGAGGGACCGGTTCCAATGAGCAGTTCTTC.